The 20 T cell receptor beta chains listed next were all sequenced from one sample in a study of shared clonotypes between healthy human individuals. TCRdb's copy holds only in-frame clones and misses some; the assay was immunoSEQ multiplex PCR. The data show around 2.3 million clones, roughly 95% seen once. The material sequenced was naive CD4+ T cells sorted from blood. The subset denotes: CD45RA+ positively selected. These receptors originate from a man younger than 35 in good health.

The chain is built from TRBV6-1 and TRBJ1-6, with TRBD1 matching over 7 bases. This CDR3 has 16 residues. Per germline, CDR1 MNHNS and CDR2 SASEGT. V shed 1 base, J shed 15 bases, and the junction held 15 bases outside the gene matches. DNA of the CDR3: TGTGCCAGCAGTGAAGGGGGCAGGACAGGCAGATTCCGCCTCCACTTT. Translated, it gives CASSEGGRTGRFRLHF.

The chain uses TRBV2 and TRBJ2-5; no clear D gene. The CDR3 totals 12 residues. Germline-derived CDR1 and CDR2 are SNHLY and FYNNEI. Trimming pared 6 bases from V and 3 bases from J, leaving 8 bases between. The CDR3 DNA follows: TGTGCCAGCAGCGTAATGAAAGAGACCCAGTACTTC. It yields the protein CASSVMKETQYF. Using reference TRBV2 and TRBJ2-5 for the parts outside the CDR3, the full variable domain is EPEVTQTPSHQVTQMGQEVILRCVPISNHLYFYWYRQILGQKVEFLVSFYNNEISEKSEIFDDQFSVERPDGSNFTLKIRSTKLEDSAMYFCASSVMKETQYFGPGTRLLVL.

Concerning this clone: A junction end diverges from the germline sequence, so it may reflect a read error. CDR3 residues: CASSVVWREGTETFLDF. The CDR3 DNA reads as TGTGCCAGCAGCGTAGTGTGGCGGGAGGGCACCGAAACATTCTTGGACTTC. The chain is built from TRBV9 and TRBJ2-4; 9 bases match TRBD2. There are 17 residues in the CDR3. Germline V CDR1 and CDR2: SGDLS, YYNGEE.

The chain links TRBV30 to TRBJ2-2, with 7 bases lining up with TRBD1. This CDR3 has 15 residues. Germline CDR1 is GTSNPN and CDR2 is SVGIG (reference sequence). With 0 bases clipped from V and 4 bases from J, the junction kept 5 bases outside the gene matches. This CDR3 is CAWSVQGNPTGELFF. In DNA, the CDR3 is TGTGCCTGGAGTGTACAGGGGAACCCCACCGGGGAGCTGTTTTTT.

The chain couples TRBV4-3 to TRBJ2-7; TRBD2 matches 12 bases. The germline V gene encodes CDR1 LGHNA and CDR2 YSLEER. J lost 4 bases, V lost 4 bases, and 2 bases had no gene match. The CDR3 contains 14 residues. The CDR3: CASSRTSGTYEQYF. The CDR3 nucleotides read TGCGCCAGCAGCCGGACTAGCGGGACTTACGAGCAGTACTTC.

The rearrangement uses TRBV6-1 and TRBJ1-5; the D is unclear. Germline loops: CDR1 MNHNS, CDR2 SASEGT. The CDR3 is 15 amino acids. Trimming left V 3 bases short and J 3 bases short, with 12 bases between. As DNA, the CDR3 is TGTGCCAGCAGTGAGATGCTTGGGAACAATCAGCCCCAGCATTTT. This encodes CASSEMLGNNQPQHF.

This sequence joins TRBV11-2 and TRBJ2-3; the D gene is possibly TRBD2 (6 bases). The V gene lost 5 bases and the J gene lost 0 bases, with 15 bases spanning the gap. Germline CDR1 SGHAT, CDR2 FQNNGV. The CDR3 totals 16 residues. The chain's CDR3 is CASSPGLATSTDTQYF. The DNA of the CDR3 is TGTGCCAGCAGCCCCGGGCTAGCGACTAGCACAGATACGCAGTATTTT.

The chain is built from TRBV6-1 and TRBJ2-7; D is unclear. CDR1 and CDR2 (germline): MNHNS, SASEGT. This CDR3 has 14 residues. V lost 2 bases, J lost 2 bases, and 10 bases lay in between. CDR3 sequence reads: CASSELAATYEQYF. Here the CDR3 DNA reads TGTGCCAGCAGTGAATTGGCAGCCACCTACGAGCAGTACTTC.

This chain uses TRBV2 with TRBJ2-5, with D perhaps matching TRBD1 (5 bases). Trimming stripped 2 bases from V and 2 bases from J, with 9 bases between. The CDR3 is 14 amino acids. Germline CDR1 reads SNHLY; CDR2 reads FYNNEI. CDR3 coding DNA: TGTGCCAGCAGTGAAAATCGACAGCAAGAGACCCAGTACTTC. This translates into CASSENRQQETQYF.

This clone was seen a few times. The J gene is TRBJ1-1, the V gene TRBV7-9; no clear D gene. V was shortened by 3 bases and J by 5 bases, with 16 bases between the two germline ends. Germline V CDR1 and CDR2: SEHNR, FQNEAQ (reference sequence). The CDR3 has 15 residues. CDR3 nucleotide sequence: TGTGCCAGCAGCTTCTTCCGAACCGGGGAGACTGAAGCTTTCTTT. Translated, it gives CASSFFRTGETEAFF.

This rearrangement joins TRBV30 to TRBJ1-1, with unresolved D. The CDR3 totals 11 residues. V dropped 1 base and J dropped 11 bases, with 11 bases sitting between them. CDR1 and CDR2 from the germline V gene are GTSNPN and SVGIG (reference sequence). The CDR3 loop is CAWSAPGKAFF. The CDR3 DNA reads TGTGCCTGGAGTGCCCCCGGTAAGGCTTTCTTT. The full variable domain, in which reference TRBV30 and TRBJ1-1 provide the parts outside the CDR3, is SQTIHQWPATLVQPVGSPLSLECTVEGTSNPNLYWYRQAAGRGLQLLFYSVGIGQISSEVPQNLSASRPQDRQFILSSKKLLLSDSGFYLCAWSAPGKAFFGQGTRLTVV.

V gene TRBV30 combines with J gene TRBJ2-4; D not resolved. The CDR3 covers 13 residues. The ends were cut back, 3 bases at V and 9 bases at J, with 15 bases in the middle. CDR1 is GTSNPN and CDR2 is SVGIG in the germline V gene (reference sequence). The CDR3 region has the DNA TGTGCCTGGAGGGTGGGATCTTGGGGCATTCAGTACTTC. Its translation is CAWRVGSWGIQYF.

The chain uses TRBV11-2 and TRBJ1-6, with D possibly being TRBD1 (6 bases). The CDR3 is 17 amino acids. The V end lost 0 bases, the J end lost 0 bases, and 9 bases lay between the germline ends. In germline, CDR1 is SGHAT, CDR2 FQNNGV. CDR3 loop: CASSLEGAISYNSPLHF. In nucleotides, the CDR3 is TGTGCCAGCAGCTTAGAGGGGGCTATCTCCTATAATTCACCCCTCCACTTT.

This clone was counted a single time. The chain joins TRBV7-3 to TRBJ2-1, with D possibly TRBD1 on 7 matching bases. Trimming left V 6 bases short and J 8 bases short, with 17 bases between. CDR1 and CDR2 (germline): SGHTA, FQGTGA. This CDR3 comprises 14 residues. CDR3 amino acids: CASSSGGSSDEQFF. DNA for the CDR3: TGTGCCAGCAGTTCAGGGGGGAGTTCCGATGAGCAGTTCTTC.

This chain joins TRBV10-2 and TRBJ1-5, with 9 bases matching TRBD1. Germline values: CDR1 WSHSY, CDR2 SAAADI. The CDR3 is made up of 15 amino acids. The V gene end was trimmed by 6 bases and the J gene end by 6 bases; junction bases not matched to a gene: 9. CDR3 in amino acids: CASSPTGGIGQPQHF. CDR3 coding DNA: TGCGCCAGCAGCCCGACAGGGGGGATCGGTCAGCCCCAGCATTTT.

The chain couples TRBV27 to TRBJ1-4; TRBD1 matches 8 bases. This CDR3 contains 17 residues. Germline V CDR1 and CDR2: MNHEY, SMNVEV (reference sequence). Trimming took 3 bases from V and 7 from J; bases not matched to a gene: 13. The CDR3 region has the DNA TGTGCCAGCAGTTTTGGACAGGGTCCCAACCTGCGTGAAAAACTGTTTTTT. Its protein is CASSFGQGPNLREKLFF. The variable domain in full, completed from reference TRBV27 and TRBJ1-4, reads EAQVTQNPRYLITVTGKKLTVTCSQNMNHEYMSWYRQDPGLGLRQIYYSMNVEVTDKGDVPEGYKVSRKEKRNFPLILESPSPNQTSLYFCASSFGQGPNLREKLFFGSGTQLSVL.

In DNA form, the CDR3 reads TGTGCCAGCACCCAAAGTGCCGGACAGGGGGCAGCCGGGGAGCTGTTTTTT. Translating it yields CASTQSAGQGAAGELFF. This chain uses TRBV11-2 with TRBJ2-2, with 11 bases aligning to TRBD1. The CDR3 consists of 17 residues. The germline V gene has CDR1 SGHAT and CDR2 FQNNGV. The V gene end was trimmed by 7 bases and the J gene end by 6 bases; junction bases not matched to a gene: 13. The variable domain in full, completed from reference TRBV11-2 and TRBJ2-2, reads EAGVAQSPRYKIIEKRQSVAFWCNPISGHATLYWYQQILGQGPKLLIQFQNNGVVDDSQLPKDRFSAERLKGVDSTLKIQPAKLEDSAVYLCASTQSAGQGAAGELFFGEGSRLTVL.

This clone is a singleton in its sample. V gene TRBV18 combines with J gene TRBJ2-2; D call uncertain. In germline, CDR1 is KGHSH, CDR2 LQKENI. V lost 2 bases and J 2 bases, leaving 6 bases between the germline ends. The CDR3 sequence is 14 residues long. As DNA, the CDR3 is TGTGCCAGCTCACCATGGCTCAACACCGGGGAGCTGTTTTTT. This encodes CASSPWLNTGELFF.

About this clone itself: Other DNA sequences from this sample encode an identical CDR3 as well. The rearrangement uses TRBV5-1 and TRBJ1-1, with D perhaps TRBD1 (5 bases). Looked up from germline, CDR1 is SGHRS and CDR2 is YFSETQ. The V and J ends lost 1 base and 1 base respectively, with 8 bases between them. The CDR3 is 14 amino acids. In DNA, the CDR3 is TGCGCCAGCAGCTTGAGACAGTCGAACACTGAAGCTTTCTTT. Translating gives CASSLRQSNTEAFF.

The J gene is TRBJ2-3, the V gene TRBV6-5, with D tentatively TRBD1 (6 bases). There are 14 residues in the CDR3. V was pared by 7 bases and J by 7 bases, with 18 bases between. Germline V lookup: CDR1 MNHEY, CDR2 SVGAGI. The CDR3 bases are TGTGCCAGCAACGGGGTTACAGGGAGAAATACGCAGTATTTT. Its translation: CASNGVTGRNTQYF.